Described below is a single T cell receptor (beta chain) sequence and its context. V was trimmed by 9 bases and J by 4 bases, leaving 15 bases between them. The V gene's germline CDR1 is SGHNT and CDR2 YYREEE (reference sequence). CDR3 size: 13 residues. The source of the sample is a study of blood T cell repertoires in COVID-19. This table comes from immunoSEQ multiplex PCR, and its TCRdb copy is limited to in-frame clones, with some not included. The sample includes approximately 200,000 clones, 80% to 85% seen only once; the top ten take about 2.3%. This chain links TRBV5-4 with TRBJ2-3; D is unclear. Sequenced input: peripheral blood. This receptor was identified in a woman aged 60-75 years with acute or convalescent COVID-19. CDR3 protein: CATQWANSDTQYF. CDR3 coding DNA: TGTGCCACCCAATGGGCAAACTCAGATACGCAGTATTTT. The entire variable domain, with the rest obtained from reference TRBV5-4 and TRBJ2-3, is as follows: ETGVTQSPTHLIKTRGQQVTLRCSSQSGHNTVSWYQQALGQGPQFIFQYYREEENGRGNFPPRFSGLQFPNYSSELNVNALELDDSALYLCATQWANSDTQYFGPGTRLTVL.